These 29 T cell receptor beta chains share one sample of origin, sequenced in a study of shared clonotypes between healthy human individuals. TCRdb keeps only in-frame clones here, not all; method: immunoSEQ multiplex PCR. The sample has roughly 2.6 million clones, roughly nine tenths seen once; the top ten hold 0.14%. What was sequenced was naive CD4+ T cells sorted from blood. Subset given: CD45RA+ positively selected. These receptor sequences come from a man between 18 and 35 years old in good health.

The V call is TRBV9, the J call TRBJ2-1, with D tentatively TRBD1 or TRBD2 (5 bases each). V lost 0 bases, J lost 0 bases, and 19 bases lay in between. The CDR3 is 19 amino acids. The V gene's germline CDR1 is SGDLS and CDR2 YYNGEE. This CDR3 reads CASSVDGTHFLSSYNEQFF. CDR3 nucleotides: TGTGCCAGCAGCGTAGACGGGACGCATTTCTTGAGCTCCTACAATGAGCAGTTCTTC.

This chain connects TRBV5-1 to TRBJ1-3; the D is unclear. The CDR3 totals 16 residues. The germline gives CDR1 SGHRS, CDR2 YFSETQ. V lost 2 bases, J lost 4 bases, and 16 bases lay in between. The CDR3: CASSLAGVLFGNTIYF. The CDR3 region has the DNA TGCGCCAGCAGCTTAGCCGGGGTTTTATTCGGAAACACCATATATTTT.

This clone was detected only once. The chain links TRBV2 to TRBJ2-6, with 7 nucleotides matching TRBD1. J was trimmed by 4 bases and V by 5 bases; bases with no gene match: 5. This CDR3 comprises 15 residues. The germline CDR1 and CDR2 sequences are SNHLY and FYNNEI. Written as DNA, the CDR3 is TGTGCCAGCAGTCAGACAGGGCCCGGGGCCAACGTCCTGACTTTC. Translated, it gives CASSQTGPGANVLTF.

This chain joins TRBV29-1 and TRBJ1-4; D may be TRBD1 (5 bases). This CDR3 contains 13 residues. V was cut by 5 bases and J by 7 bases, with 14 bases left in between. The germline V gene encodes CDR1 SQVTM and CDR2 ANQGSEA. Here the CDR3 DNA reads TGCAGCGTTAAGCAGGGAGAGGTTGAAAAACTGTTTTTT. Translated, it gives CSVKQGEVEKLFF. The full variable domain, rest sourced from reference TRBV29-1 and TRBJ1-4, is SAVISQKPSRDICQRGTSLTIQCQVDSQVTMMFWYRQQPGQSLTLIATANQGSEATYESGFVIDKFPISRPNLTFSTLTVSNMSPEDSSIYLCSVKQGEVEKLFFGSGTQLSVL.

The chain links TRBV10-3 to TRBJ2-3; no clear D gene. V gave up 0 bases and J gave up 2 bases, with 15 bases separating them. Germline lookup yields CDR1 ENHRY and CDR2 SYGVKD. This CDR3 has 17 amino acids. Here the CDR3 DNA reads TGTGCCATCAGTGAGTCGAGTTCAATTGTTCCCACAGATACGCAGTATTTT. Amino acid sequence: CAISESSSIVPTDTQYF.

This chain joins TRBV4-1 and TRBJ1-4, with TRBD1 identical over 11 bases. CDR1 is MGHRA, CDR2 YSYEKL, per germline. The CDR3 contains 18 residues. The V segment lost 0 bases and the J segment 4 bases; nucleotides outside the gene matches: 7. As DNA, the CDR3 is TGCGCCAGCAGCCAAGATCGGTGGACAGGGGGCGGTAATGAAAAACTGTTTTTT. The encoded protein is CASSQDRWTGGGNEKLFF.

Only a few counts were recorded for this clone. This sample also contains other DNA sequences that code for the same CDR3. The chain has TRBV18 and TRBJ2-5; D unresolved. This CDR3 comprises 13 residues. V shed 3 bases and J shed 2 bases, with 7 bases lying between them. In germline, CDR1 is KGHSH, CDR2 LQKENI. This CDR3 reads CASSPGQQETQYF. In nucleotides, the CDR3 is TGTGCCAGCTCACCGGGCCAGCAAGAGACCCAGTACTTC. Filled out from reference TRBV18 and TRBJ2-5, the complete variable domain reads NAGVMQNPRHLVRRRGQEARLRCSPMKGHSHVYWYRQLPEEGLKFMVYLQKENIIDESGMPKERFSAEFPKEGPSILRIQQVVRGDSAAYFCASSPGQQETQYFGPGTRLLVL.

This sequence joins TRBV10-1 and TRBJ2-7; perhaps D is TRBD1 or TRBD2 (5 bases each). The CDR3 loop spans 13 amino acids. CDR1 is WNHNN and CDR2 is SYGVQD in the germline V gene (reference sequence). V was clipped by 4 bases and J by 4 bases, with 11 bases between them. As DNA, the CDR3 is TGCGCCAGCAGTGCTGGGGGACGATACGAGCAGTACTTC. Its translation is CASSAGGRYEQYF.

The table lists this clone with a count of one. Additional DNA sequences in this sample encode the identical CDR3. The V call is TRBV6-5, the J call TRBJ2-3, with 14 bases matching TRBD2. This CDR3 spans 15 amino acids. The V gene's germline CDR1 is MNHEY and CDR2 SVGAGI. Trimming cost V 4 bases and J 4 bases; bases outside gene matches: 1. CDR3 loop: CASSLGLAGADTQYF. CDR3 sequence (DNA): TGTGCCAGCAGTTTGGGACTAGCGGGGGCAGATACGCAGTATTTT.

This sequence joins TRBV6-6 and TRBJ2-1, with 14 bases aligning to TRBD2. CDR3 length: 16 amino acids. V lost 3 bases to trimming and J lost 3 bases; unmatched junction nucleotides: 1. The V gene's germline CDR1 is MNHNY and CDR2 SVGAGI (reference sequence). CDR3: CASSYGLAGGYNEQFF. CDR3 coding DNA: TGTGCCAGCAGTTATGGACTAGCGGGGGGCTACAATGAGCAGTTCTTC.

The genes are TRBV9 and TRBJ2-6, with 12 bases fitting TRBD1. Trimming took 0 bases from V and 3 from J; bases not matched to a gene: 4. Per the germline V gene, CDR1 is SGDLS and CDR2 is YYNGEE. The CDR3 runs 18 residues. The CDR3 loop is CASSVAGQGALGANVLTF. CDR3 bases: TGTGCCAGCAGCGTAGCGGGACAGGGGGCGCTTGGGGCCAACGTCCTGACTTTC.

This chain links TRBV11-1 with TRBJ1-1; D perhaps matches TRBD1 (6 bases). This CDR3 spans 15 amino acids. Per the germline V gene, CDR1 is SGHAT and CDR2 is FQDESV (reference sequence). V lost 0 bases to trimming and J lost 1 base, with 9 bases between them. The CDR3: CASSLATGQNTEAFF. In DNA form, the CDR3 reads TGTGCCAGCAGCTTAGCGACAGGACAGAACACTGAAGCTTTCTTT.

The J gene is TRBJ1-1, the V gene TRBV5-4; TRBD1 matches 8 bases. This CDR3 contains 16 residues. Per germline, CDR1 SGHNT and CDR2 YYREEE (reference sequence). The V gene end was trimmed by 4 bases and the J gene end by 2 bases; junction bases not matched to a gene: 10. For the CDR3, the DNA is TGTGCCAGCAGCCCTAAGGGACAGGTCCTAAACACTGAAGCTTTCTTT. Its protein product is CASSPKGQVLNTEAFF. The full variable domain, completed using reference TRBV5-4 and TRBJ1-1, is ETGVTQSPTHLIKTRGQQVTLRCSSQSGHNTVSWYQQALGQGPQFIFQYYREEENGRGNFPPRFSGLQFPNYSSELNVNALELDDSALYLCASSPKGQVLNTEAFFGQGTRLTVV.

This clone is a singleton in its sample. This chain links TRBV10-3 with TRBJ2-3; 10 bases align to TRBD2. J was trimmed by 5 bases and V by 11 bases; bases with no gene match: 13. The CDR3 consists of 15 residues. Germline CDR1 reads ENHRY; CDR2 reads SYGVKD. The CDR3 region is CASGLAIKVGDTQYF. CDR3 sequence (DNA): TGTGCCTCGGGACTAGCGATCAAAGTGGGAGATACGCAGTATTTT.

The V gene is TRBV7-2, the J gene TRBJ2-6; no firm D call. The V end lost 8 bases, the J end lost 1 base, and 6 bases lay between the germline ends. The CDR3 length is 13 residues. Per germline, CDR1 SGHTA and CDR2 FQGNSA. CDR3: CASGRSGANVLTF. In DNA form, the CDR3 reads TGTGCCAGCGGGCGATCTGGGGCCAACGTCCTGACTTTC.

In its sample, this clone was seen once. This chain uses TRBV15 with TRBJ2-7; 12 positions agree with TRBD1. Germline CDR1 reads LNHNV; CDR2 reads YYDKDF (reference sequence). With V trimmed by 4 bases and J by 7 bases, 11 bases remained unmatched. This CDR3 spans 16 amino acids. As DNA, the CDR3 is TGTGCCACCAGCAAATTTTCGGGACAGGGGGCTAATGAGCAGTACTTC. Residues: CATSKFSGQGANEQYF. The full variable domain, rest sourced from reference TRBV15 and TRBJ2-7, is DAMVIQNPRYQVTQFGKPVTLSCSQTLNHNVMYWYQQKSSQAPKLLFHYYDKDFNNEADTPDNFQSRRPNTSFCFLDIRSPGLGDTAMYLCATSKFSGQGANEQYFGPGTRLTVT.

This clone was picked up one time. As DNA, the CDR3 is TGTGCCAGCAGCGTATACGCCAGGCTTAGCGCGGATGGTACGCAGTATTTT. Translating it yields CASSVYARLSADGTQYF. The chain carries TRBV9 and TRBJ2-3; possibly TRBD2 for D (5 bases). Germline CDR1 and CDR2: SGDLS and YYNGEE. The CDR3 extends over 17 amino acids. Trimming took 1 base from V and 8 from J, leaving 23 bases between them. Full variable domain (outside the CDR3, taken from reference TRBV9 and TRBJ2-3): DSGVTQTPKHLITATGQRVTLRCSPRSGDLSVYWYQQSLDQGLQFLIQYYNGEERAKGNILERFSAQQFPDLHSELNLSSLELGDSALYFCASSVYARLSADGTQYFGPGTRLTVL.

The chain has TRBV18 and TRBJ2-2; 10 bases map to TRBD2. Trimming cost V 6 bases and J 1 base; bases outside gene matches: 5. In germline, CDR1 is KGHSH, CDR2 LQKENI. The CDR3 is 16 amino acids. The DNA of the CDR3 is TGTGCCAGCTCGATCGGACTAGCGGTGAACACCGGGGAGCTGTTTTTT. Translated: CASSIGLAVNTGELFF.

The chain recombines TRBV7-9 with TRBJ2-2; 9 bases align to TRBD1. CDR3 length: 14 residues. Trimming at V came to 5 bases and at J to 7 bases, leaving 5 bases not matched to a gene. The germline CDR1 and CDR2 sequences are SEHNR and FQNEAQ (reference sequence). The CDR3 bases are TGTGCCAGCAGCGAACTGACAGGGGGCGGGGAGCTGTTTTTT. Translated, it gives CASSELTGGGELFF.

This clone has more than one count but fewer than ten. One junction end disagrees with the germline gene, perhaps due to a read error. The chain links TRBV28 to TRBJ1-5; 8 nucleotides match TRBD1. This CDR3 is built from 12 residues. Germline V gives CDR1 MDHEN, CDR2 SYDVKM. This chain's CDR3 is CASSPLGQGADF. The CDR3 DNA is TGTGCCAGCAGTCCCCTCGGACAGGGCGCGGATTTT.

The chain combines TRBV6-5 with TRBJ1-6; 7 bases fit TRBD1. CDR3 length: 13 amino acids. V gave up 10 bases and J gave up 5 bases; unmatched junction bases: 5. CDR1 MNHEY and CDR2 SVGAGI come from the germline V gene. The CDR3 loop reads CATGTVHNSPLHF. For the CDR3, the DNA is TGTGCCACCGGGACAGTTCATAATTCACCCCTCCACTTT.

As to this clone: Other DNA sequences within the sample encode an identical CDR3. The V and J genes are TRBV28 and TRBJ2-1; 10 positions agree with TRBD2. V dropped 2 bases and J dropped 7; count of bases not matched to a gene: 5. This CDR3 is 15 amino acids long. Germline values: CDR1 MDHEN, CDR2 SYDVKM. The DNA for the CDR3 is TGTGCCAGCAGTTTAGTTAGCGGGGGGAGAAATGAGCAGTTCTTC. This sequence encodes CASSLVSGGRNEQFF. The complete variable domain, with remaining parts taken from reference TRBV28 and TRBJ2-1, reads DVKVTQSSRYLVKRTGEKVFLECVQDMDHENMFWYRQDPGLGLRLIYFSYDVKMKEKGDIPEGYSVSREKKERFSLILESASTNQTSMYLCASSLVSGGRNEQFFGPGTRLTVL.

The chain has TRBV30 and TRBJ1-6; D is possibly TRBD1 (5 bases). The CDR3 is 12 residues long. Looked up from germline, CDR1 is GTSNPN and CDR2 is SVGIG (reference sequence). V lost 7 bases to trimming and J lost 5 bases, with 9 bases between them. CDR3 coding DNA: TGTGCCTCGGGACCGGATAATTCACCCCTCCACTTT. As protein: CASGPDNSPLHF. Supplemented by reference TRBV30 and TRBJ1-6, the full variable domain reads SQTIHQWPATLVQPVGSPLSLECTVEGTSNPNLYWYRQAAGRGLQLLFYSVGIGQISSEVPQNLSASRPQDRQFILSSKKLLLSDSGFYLCASGPDNSPLHFGNGTRLTVT.

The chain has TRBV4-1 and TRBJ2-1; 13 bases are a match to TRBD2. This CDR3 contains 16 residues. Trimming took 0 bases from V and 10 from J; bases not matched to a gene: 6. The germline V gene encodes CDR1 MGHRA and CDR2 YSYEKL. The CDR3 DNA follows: TGCGCCAGCAGCCAAGAGACTAGCGGGAGGAATAAAGAGCAGTTCTTC. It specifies CASSQETSGRNKEQFF.

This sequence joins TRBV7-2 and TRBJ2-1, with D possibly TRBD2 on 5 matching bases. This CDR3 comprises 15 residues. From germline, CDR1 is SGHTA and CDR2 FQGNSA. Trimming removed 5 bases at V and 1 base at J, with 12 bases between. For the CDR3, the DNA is TGTGCCAGCAGCCTTTACTGGGAGTCCTACAATGAGCAGTTCTTC. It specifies CASSLYWESYNEQFF.

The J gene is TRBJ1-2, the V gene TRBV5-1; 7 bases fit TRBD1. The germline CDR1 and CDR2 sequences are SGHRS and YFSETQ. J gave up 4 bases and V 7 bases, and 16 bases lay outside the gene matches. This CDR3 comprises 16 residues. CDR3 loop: CASSLGGTAPTYGYTF. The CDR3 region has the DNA TGCGCCAGCTCATTGGGAGGGACAGCGCCAACCTATGGCTACACCTTC. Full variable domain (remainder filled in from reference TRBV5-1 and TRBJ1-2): KAGVTQTPRYLIKTRGQQVTLSCSPISGHRSVSWYQQTPGQGLQFLFEYFSETQRNKGNFPGRFSGRQFSNSRSEMNVSTLELGDSALYLCASSLGGTAPTYGYTFGSGTRLTVV.

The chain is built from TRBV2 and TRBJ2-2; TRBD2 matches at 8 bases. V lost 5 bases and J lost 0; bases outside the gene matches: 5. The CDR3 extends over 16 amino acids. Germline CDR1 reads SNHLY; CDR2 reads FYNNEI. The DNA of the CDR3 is TGTGCCAGCAGTCCCGGGAGGGCCCCGAACACCGGGGAGCTGTTTTTT. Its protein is CASSPGRAPNTGELFF.

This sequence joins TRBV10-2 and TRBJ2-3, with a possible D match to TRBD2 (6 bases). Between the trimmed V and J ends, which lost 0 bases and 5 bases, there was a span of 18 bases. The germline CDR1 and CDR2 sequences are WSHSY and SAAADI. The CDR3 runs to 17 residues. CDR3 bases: TGCGCCAGCAGTGAGTCGTCCGGGGCGGGGAGTGGAGATACGCAGTATTTT. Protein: CASSESSGAGSGDTQYF.

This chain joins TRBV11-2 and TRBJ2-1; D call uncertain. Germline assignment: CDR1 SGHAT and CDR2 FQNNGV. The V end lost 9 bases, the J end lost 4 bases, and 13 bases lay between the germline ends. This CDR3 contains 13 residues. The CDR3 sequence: CASGPRVYNEQFF. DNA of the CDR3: TGTGCCAGTGGGCCACGGGTTTACAATGAGCAGTTCTTC.